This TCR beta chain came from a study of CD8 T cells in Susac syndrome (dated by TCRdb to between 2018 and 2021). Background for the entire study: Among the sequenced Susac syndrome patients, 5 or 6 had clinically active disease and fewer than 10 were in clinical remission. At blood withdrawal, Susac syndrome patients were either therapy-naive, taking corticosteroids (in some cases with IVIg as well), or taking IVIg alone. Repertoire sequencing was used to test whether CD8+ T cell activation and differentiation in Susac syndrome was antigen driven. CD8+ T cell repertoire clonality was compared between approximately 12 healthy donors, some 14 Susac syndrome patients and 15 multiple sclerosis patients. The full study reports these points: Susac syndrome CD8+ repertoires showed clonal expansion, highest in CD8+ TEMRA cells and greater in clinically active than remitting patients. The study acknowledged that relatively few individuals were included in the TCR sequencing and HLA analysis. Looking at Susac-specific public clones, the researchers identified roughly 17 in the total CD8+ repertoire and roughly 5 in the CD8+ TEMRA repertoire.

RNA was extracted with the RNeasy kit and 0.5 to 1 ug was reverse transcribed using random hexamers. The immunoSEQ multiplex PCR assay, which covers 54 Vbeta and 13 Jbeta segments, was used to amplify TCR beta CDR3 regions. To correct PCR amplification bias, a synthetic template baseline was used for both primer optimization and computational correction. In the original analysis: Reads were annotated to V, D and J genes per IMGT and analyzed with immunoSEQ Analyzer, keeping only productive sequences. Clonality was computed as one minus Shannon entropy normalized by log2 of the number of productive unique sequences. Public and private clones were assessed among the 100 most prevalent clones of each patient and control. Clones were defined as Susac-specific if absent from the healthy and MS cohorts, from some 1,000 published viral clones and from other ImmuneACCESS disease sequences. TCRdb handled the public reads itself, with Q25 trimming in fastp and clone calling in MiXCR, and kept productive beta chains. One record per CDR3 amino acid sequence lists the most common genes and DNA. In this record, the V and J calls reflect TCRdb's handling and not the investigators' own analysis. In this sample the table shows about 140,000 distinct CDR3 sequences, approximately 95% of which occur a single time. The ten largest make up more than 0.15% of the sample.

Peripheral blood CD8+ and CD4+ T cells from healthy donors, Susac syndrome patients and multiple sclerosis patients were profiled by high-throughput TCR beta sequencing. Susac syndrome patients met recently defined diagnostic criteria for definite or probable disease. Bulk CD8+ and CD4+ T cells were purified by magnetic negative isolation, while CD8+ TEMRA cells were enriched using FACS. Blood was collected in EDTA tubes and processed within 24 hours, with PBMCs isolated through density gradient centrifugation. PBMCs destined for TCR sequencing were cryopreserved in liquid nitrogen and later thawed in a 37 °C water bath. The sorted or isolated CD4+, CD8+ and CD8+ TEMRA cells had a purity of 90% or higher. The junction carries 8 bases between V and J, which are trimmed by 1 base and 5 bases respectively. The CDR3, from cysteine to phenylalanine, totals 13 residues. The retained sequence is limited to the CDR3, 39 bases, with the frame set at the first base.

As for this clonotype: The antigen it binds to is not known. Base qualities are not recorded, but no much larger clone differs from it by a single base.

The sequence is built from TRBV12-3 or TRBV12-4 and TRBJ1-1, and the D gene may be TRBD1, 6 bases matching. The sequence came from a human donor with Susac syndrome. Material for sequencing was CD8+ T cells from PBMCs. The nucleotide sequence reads TGTGCCAGCAGTTTAGAGGGGGTAACTGAAGCTTTCTTT. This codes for CASSLEGVTEAFF.